A selection of T cell receptor beta chains follows, all from one sample in a study of spatial heterogeneity in lung cancer. One entry per CDR3 protein, called by TCRdb with MiXCR from the 5' RACE reads. Counted here are over 8,500 distinct CDR3 sequences, 9.5% to 15% occurring once; the ten biggest clones make up 30% to 45%. Sequencing used lung tumor tissue, obtained at surgery. The source is a male donor with early-stage non-small cell lung cancer. CDR3s include the opening cysteine and the closing phenylalanine or tryptophan. D genes are given only for firm matches. Not every row has a clone size; where given, it reads once, few, many or a size class.

j_call clone_size v_call d_call cdr3_aa cdr3_nt
TRBJ1-6 few TRBV6-5 . CASSFEGANSPLHF TGTGCCAGCAGTTTCGAAGGAGCGAATTCACCCCTCCACTTT
TRBJ2-2 few TRBV7-2 TRBD2 CASSKGTSGYGELFF TGTGCCAGCAGCAAAGGGACTAGCGGCTACGGGGAGCTGTTTTTT
TRBJ2-1 many TRBV29-1 TRBD1 CSVGGQGRGNEQFF TGCAGCGTGGGCGGACAGGGGCGAGGGAATGAGCAGTTCTTC
TRBJ1-5 few TRBV9 . CASSVGPLSNQPQHF TGTGCCAGCAGCGTAGGTCCCCTAAGCAATCAGCCCCAGCATTTT
TRBJ2-5 few TRBV5-1 . CASSSIRGPETQYF TGCGCCAGCAGCTCAATCCGGGGGCCAGAGACCCAGTACTTC
TRBJ2-2 many TRBV28 . CASRASGAAGELFF TGTGCCAGCAGAGCATCGGGGGCAGCCGGGGAGCTGTTTTTT
TRBJ2-5 many TRBV3-1 . CASSQGGQETQYF TGTGCCAGCAGCCAAGGGGGACAAGAGACCCAGTACTTC
TRBJ1-4 . TRBV5-1 . CASSLAGPTTNEKLFF TGTGCCAGCAGCTTGGCTGGGCCGACAACTAATGAAAAACTGTTTTTT
TRBJ2-7 many TRBV7-9 TRBD2 CASSLGLAGEQYF TGTGCCAGCAGCCTTGGACTAGCAGGCGAGCAGTACTTC
TRBJ2-3 medium-sized TRBV6-6 . CASSYYNRGGWGTDTQYF TGTGCCAGCAGTTACTACAACAGGGGGGGATGGGGCACAGATACGCAGTATTTT
TRBJ1-3 many TRBV12-3/TRBV12-4 TRBD1 CASSSTGEGNTIYF TGTGCCAGCAGTTCGACAGGGGAAGGAAACACCATATATTTT
TRBJ2-3 few TRBV15 . CATSRDPITDTQYF TGTGCCACCAGCAGAGATCCTATTACAGATACGCAGTATTTT
TRBJ2-7 medium-sized TRBV20-1 TRBD2 CSARDRTSGSYEQYF TGCAGTGCTAGAGATCGGACTAGCGGATCCTACGAGCAGTACTTC
TRBJ2-3 . TRBV20-1 . CSARRTVGDADTQYF TGCAGTGCTAGGCGGACCGTGGGTGACGCAGATACGCAGTATTTT
TRBJ1-3 . TRBV11-2 . CASILDIGNTIYF TGTGCCAGCATCCTGGACATCGGAAACACCATATATTTT
TRBJ2-7 . TRBV9 . CASQGGSNEQYF TGTGCCAGCCAAGGGGGTTCGAACGAGCAGTACTTC
TRBJ1-5 many TRBV2 . CASRRTGNQPQHF TGTGCCAGCAGACGGACTGGAAATCAGCCCCAGCATTTT
TRBJ2-1 few TRBV4-1 TRBD2 CASSQRGLAGGSSYNEQFF TGCGCCAGCAGCCAACGTGGACTAGCGGGGGGTAGCTCCTACAATGAGCAGTTCTTC
TRBJ2-7 . TRBV6-2/TRBV6-3 . CASSQTGRRYEQYF TGTGCCAGCAGTCAAACAGGGAGAAGGTACGAGCAGTACTTC
TRBJ1-1 . TRBV5-1 TRBD1 CASSLQGGQTTEAFF TGCGCCAGCAGCTTACAGGGGGGCCAAACAACTGAAGCTTTCTTT
TRBJ2-7 few TRBV4-3 . CASSQVGSSYEQYF TGCGCCAGCAGCCAAGTTGGCAGCTCCTACGAGCAGTACTTC
TRBJ2-5 medium-sized TRBV5-4 TRBD1 CASSFTGGQETQYF TGTGCCAGCAGCTTTACTGGGGGACAGGAGACCCAGTACTTC
TRBJ2-1 . TRBV7-2 TRBD1 CASSPIRGIGSYNEQFF TGTGCCAGCAGCCCAATCAGGGGGATAGGCTCCTACAATGAGCAGTTCTTC
TRBJ2-3 . TRBV7-2 . CASSHRVGDTDTQYF TGTGCCAGCAGTCACAGGGTTGGGGACACAGATACGCAGTATTTT
TRBJ2-1 . TRBV2 . CASREGYEQFF TGTGCCAGCAGGGAGGGTTATGAGCAGTTCTTC
TRBJ1-1 . TRBV29-1 . CSVVRGAWSEAFF TGCAGCGTTGTCCGGGGGGCTTGGTCTGAAGCTTTCTTT
TRBJ1-1 . TRBV20-1 . CSALNGGRMDTEAFF TGCAGTGCCCTAAACGGGGGGCGCATGGACACTGAAGCTTTCTTT
TRBJ1-3 . TRBV4-3 TRBD1 CASSQSGQGFGNTIYF TGCGCCAGCAGCCAATCGGGACAGGGGTTTGGAAACACCATATATTTT
TRBJ2-5 . TRBV20-1 . CSASPRGRQETQYF TGCAGTGCTAGCCCCAGGGGCCGTCAAGAGACCCAGTACTTC
TRBJ1-2 . TRBV5-1 TRBD1 CASSPGQAESYGYTF TGCGCCAGCAGCCCAGGACAGGCCGAAAGCTATGGCTACACCTTC
TRBJ2-4 few TRBV7-9 . CASSLASGQIQYF TGTGCCAGCAGCTTAGCCTCCGGACAGATTCAGTACTTC
TRBJ1-2 many TRBV7-2 TRBD1 CASSLQGASIYGYTF TGTGCCAGCAGCTTACAGGGGGCATCTATCTATGGCTACACCTTC
TRBJ2-7 few TRBV6-2/TRBV6-3 TRBD2 CASSYGASGDERQYF TGTGCCAGCAGTTACGGCGCTAGCGGGGATGAAAGGCAGTACTTC
TRBJ1-1 many TRBV6-5 . CASNIWKGRNTEAFF TGTGCCAGCAATATCTGGAAGGGGAGGAACACTGAAGCTTTCTTT
TRBJ2-7 many TRBV6-1 . CASTGGIGTYEQYF TGTGCCAGCACCGGGGGCATAGGGACCTACGAGCAGTACTTC